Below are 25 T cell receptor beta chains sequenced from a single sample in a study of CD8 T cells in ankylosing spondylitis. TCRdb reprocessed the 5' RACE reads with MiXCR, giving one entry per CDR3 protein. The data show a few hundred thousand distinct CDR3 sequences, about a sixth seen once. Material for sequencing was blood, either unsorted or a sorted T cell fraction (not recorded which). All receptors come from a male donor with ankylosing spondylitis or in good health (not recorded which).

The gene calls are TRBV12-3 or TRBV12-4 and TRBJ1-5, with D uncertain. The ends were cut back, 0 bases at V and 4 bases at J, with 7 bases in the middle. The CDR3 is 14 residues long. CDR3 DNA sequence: TGTGCCAGCAGTTTAGCGGCCGCTAATCAGCCCCAGCATTTT. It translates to CASSLAAANQPQHF.

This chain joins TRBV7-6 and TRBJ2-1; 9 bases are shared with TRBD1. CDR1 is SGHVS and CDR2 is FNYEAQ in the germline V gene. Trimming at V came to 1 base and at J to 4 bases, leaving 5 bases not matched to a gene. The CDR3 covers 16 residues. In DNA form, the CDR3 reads TGTGCCAGCAGCTTAGAGGGACAGGGTGCTTACAATGAGCAGTTCTTC. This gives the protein CASSLEGQGAYNEQFF.

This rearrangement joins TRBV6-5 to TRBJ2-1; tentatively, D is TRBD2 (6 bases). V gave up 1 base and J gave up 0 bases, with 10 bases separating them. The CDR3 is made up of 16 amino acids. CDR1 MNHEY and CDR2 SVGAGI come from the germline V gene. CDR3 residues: CASSYYGLSSYNEQFF. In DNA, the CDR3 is TGTGCCAGCAGTTACTACGGACTAAGCTCCTACAATGAGCAGTTCTTC.

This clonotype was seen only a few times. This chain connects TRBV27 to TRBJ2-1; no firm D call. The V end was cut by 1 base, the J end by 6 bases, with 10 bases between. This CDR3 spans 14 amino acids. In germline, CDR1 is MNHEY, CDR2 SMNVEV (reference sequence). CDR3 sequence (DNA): TGTGCCAGCAGTTTATTTTTACCGGGCAATGAGCAGTTCTTC. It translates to CASSLFLPGNEQFF.

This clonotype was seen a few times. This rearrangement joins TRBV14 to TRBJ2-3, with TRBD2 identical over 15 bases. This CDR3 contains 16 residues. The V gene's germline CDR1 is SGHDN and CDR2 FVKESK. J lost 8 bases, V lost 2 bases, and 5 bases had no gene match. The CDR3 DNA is TGTGCCAGCAGCCAAAGGACTAGCGGGAGGGAAGGTACGCAGTATTTT. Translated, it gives CASSQRTSGREGTQYF.

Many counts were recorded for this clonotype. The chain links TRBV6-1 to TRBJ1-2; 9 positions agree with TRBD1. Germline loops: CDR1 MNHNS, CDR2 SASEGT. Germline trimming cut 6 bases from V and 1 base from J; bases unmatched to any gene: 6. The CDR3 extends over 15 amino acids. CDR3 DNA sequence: TGTGCCAGCAGACCCGGGACAGGGCTTAACTATGGCTACACCTTC. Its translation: CASRPGTGLNYGYTF.

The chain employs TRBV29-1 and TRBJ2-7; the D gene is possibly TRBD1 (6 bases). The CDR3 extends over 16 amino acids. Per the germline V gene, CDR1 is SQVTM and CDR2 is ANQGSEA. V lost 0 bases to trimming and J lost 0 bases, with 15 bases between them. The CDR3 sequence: CSVEDGSWDTSYEQYF. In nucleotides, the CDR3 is TGCAGCGTTGAAGATGGCAGTTGGGACACCTCCTACGAGCAGTACTTC.

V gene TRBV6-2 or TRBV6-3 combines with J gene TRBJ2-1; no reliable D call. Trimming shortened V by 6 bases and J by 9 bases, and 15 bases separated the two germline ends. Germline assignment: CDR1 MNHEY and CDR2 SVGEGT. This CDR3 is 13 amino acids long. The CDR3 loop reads CASSHPSVGEQFF. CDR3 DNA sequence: TGTGCCAGCAGCCACCCCTCAGTCGGTGAGCAGTTCTTC.

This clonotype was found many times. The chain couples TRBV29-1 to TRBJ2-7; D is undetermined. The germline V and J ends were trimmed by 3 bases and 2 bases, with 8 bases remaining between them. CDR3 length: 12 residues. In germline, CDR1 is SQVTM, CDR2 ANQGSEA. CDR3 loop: CSVDLGPYEQYF. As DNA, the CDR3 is TGCAGCGTTGATCTAGGGCCCTACGAGCAGTACTTC.

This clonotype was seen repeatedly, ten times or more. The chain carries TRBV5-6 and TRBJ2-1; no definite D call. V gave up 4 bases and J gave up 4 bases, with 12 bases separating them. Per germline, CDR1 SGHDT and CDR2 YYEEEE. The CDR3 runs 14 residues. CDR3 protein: CASSPETGYNEQFF. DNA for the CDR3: TGTGCCAGCAGCCCCGAGACTGGATACAATGAGCAGTTCTTC.

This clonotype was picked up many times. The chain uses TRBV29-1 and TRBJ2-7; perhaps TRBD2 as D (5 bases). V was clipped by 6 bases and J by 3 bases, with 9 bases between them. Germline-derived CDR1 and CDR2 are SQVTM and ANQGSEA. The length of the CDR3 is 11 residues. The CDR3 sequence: CSVLASYEQYF. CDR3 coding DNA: TGCAGCGTATTAGCGAGCTACGAGCAGTACTTC.

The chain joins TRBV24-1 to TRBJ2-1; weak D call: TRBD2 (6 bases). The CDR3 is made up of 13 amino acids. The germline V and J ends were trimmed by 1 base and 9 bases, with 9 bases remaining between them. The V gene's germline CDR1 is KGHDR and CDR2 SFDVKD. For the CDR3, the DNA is TGTGCCACCAGTGATTTTCCCGGGGGTGAGCAGTTCTTC. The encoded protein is CATSDFPGGEQFF.

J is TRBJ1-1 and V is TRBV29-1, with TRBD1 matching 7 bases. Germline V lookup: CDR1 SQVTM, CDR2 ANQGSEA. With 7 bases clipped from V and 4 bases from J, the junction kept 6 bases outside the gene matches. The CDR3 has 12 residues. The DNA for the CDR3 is TGCAGCGCACACCGGGACAGCACTGAAGCTTTCTTT. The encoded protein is CSAHRDSTEAFF. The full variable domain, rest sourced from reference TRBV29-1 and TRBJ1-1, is SAVISQKPSRDICQRGTSLTIQCQVDSQVTMMFWYRQQPGQSLTLIATANQGSEATYESGFVIDKFPISRPNLTFSTLTVSNMSPEDSSIYLCSAHRDSTEAFFGQGTRLTVV.

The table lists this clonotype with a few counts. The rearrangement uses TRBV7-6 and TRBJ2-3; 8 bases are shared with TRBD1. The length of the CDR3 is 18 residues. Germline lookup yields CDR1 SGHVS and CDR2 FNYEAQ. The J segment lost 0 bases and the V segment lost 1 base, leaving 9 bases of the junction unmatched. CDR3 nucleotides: TGTGCCAGCAGCTTAGGTGGGACAGGAGAAGCTAGCACAGATACGCAGTATTTT. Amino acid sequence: CASSLGGTGEASTDTQYF.

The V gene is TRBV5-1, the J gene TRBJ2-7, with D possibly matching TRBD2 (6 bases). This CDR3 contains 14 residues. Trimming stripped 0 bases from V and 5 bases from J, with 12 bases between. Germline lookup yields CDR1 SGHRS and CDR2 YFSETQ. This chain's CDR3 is CASSLGRGKHEQYF. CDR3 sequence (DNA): TGCGCCAGCAGCTTGGGCCGCGGGAAACACGAGCAGTACTTC. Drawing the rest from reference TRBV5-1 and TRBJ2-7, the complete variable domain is KAGVTQTPRYLIKTRGQQVTLSCSPISGHRSVSWYQQTPGQGLQFLFEYFSETQRNKGNFPGRFSGRQFSNSRSEMNVSTLELGDSALYLCASSLGRGKHEQYFGPGTRLTVT.

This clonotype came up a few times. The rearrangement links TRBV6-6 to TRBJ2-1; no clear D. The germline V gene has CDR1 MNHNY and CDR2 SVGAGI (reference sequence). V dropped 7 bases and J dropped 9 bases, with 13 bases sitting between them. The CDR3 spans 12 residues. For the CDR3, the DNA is TGTGCCAGCACCCTCAGCAGGAGTGAGCAGTTCTTC. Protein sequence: CASTLSRSEQFF.

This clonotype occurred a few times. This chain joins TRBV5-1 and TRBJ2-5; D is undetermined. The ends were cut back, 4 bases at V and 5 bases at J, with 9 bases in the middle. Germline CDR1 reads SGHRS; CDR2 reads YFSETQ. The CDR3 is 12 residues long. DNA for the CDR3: TGCGCCAGCAGCCTTTATGAGGAGACCCAGTACTTC. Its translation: CASSLYEETQYF.

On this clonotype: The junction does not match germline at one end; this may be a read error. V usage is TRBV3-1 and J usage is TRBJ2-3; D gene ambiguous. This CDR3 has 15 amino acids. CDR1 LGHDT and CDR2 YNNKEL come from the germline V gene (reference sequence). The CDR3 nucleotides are TGTGCCACCAGCCAAACTCCCGGGAGCACAGATACGCAGTATTTT. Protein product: CATSQTPGSTDTQYF.

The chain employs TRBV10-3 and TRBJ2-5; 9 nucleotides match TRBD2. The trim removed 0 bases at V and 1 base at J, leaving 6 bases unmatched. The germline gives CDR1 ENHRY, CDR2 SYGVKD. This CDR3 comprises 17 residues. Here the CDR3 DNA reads TGTGCCATCAGTGAGTCGGGCGGTAGCGGGGGCCAAGAGACCCAGTACTTC. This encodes CAISESGGSGGQETQYF.

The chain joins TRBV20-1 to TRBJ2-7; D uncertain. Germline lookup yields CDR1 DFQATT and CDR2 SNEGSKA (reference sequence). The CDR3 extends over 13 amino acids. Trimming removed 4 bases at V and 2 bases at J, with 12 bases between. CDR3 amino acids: CSATSQRTYEQYF. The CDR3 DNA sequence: TGCAGTGCTACCTCCCAGAGAACCTACGAGCAGTACTTC.

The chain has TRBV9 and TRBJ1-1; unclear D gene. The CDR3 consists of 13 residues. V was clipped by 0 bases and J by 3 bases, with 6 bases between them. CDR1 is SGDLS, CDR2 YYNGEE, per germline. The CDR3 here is CASSVDGDTEAFF. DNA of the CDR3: TGTGCCAGCAGCGTAGATGGTGACACTGAAGCTTTCTTT.

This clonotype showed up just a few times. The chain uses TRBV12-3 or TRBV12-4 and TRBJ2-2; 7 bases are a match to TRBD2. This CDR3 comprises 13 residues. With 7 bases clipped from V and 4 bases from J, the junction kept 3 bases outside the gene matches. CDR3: CASTRTSTGELFF. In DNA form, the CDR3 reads TGTGCCAGCACCAGGACTAGCACCGGGGAGCTGTTTTTT.

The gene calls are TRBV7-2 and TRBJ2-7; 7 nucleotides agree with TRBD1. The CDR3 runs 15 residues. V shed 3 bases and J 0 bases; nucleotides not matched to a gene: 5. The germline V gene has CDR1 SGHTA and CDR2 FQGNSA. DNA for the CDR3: TGTGCCAGCAGCTTGTACCGGGACAGCTCCTACGAGCAGTACTTC. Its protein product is CASSLYRDSSYEQYF.

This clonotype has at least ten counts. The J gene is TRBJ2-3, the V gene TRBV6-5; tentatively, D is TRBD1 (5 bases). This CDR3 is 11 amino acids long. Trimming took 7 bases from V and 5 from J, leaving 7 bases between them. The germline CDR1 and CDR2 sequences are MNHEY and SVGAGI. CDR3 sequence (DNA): TGTGCCAGCACCCAGGGAGATACGCAGTATTTT. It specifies CASTQGDTQYF.

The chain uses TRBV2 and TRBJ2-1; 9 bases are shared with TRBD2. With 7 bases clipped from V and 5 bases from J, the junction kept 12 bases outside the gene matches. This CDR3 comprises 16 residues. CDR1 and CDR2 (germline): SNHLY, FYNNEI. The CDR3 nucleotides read TGTGCCAGCAAAAAAGGTCCGGGACTAGCAGACAATGAGCAGTTCTTC. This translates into CASKKGPGLADNEQFF.